The 17 T cell receptor beta chains below were found in one sample sequenced in a study of spatial heterogeneity in lung cancer. Time point noted: blood at routine non-recurrence follow-up after resection. TCRs were sequenced from unsorted whole RNA of tumor, nontumor lung or PBMC. TCRdb fed the 5' RACE reads into MiXCR, producing one record per CDR3 protein. The sample lists around 120,000 distinct CDR3 sequences, over 9% occurring once. The starting material was PBMCs, obtained at follow-up. The receptors were sampled from a male donor with early-stage non-small cell lung cancer.

The sample holds many counts of this clonotype. The chain carries TRBV5-1 and TRBJ2-7, with TRBD2 matching 10 bases. The CDR3 contains 15 residues. V trimming: 5 bases; J trimming: 2 bases; junction bases outside the gene matches: 7. In germline, CDR1 is SGHRS, CDR2 YFSETQ. CDR3 protein: CASRPIAGGTYEQYF. The DNA of the CDR3 is TGCGCCAGCAGACCGATAGCGGGGGGCACCTACGAGCAGTACTTC. The full variable domain, in which reference TRBV5-1 and TRBJ2-7 provide the parts outside the CDR3, is KAGVTQTPRYLIKTRGQQVTLSCSPISGHRSVSWYQQTPGQGLQFLFEYFSETQRNKGNFPGRFSGRQFSNSRSEMNVSTLELGDSALYLCASRPIAGGTYEQYFGPGTRLTVT.

To note about this clonotype: The junction does not match germline at one end; this may be a read error. The gene calls are TRBV28 and TRBJ2-5, with D unresolved. CDR1 and CDR2 (germline): MDHEN, SYDVKM. The CDR3 length is 15 residues. The CDR3 nucleotides read TGTGCCGGCAGACCCTGGAACTCCCGAGGAGAGACCCAGTACTTC. This codes for CAGRPWNSRGETQYF.

Only a few counts were recorded for this clonotype. The chain combines TRBV5-4 with TRBJ1-6; D gene unclear. The V gene's germline CDR1 is SGHNT and CDR2 YYREEE (reference sequence). The CDR3 has 16 amino acids. V was clipped by 0 bases and J by 0 bases, with 7 bases between them. The CDR3 here is CASSLESSSYNSPLHF. CDR3 DNA sequence: TGTGCCAGCAGCTTGGAGTCGAGCTCCTATAATTCACCCCTCCACTTT.

CDR3 loop: CASSDSGGLTDTQYF. The CDR3 DNA follows: TGTGCCAGTAGTGATAGCGGGGGCCTGACAGATACGCAGTATTTT. The V and J genes are TRBV19 and TRBJ2-3; 9 bases are a match to TRBD2. With V trimmed by 5 bases and J by 3 bases, 6 bases remained unmatched. Germline V gene sequence: CDR1 LNHDA, CDR2 SQIVND (reference sequence). The CDR3 runs to 15 residues.

At least ten counts were recorded for this clonotype. V is TRBV6-2 or TRBV6-3 and J is TRBJ2-1; 7 positions agree with TRBD1. CDR1 is MNHEY, CDR2 SVGEGT, per germline. The CDR3 totals 13 residues. V lost 11 bases and J lost 6; bases outside the gene matches: 10. The CDR3 nucleotides read TGTGCCTCCCGCGAGGGGGCCGCCAATGAGCAGTTCTTC. As protein: CASREGAANEQFF.

Ten or more counts support this clonotype. CDR3 region: CSATEYEQYF. CDR3 sequence (DNA): TGCAGTGCTACAGAGTACGAGCAGTACTTC. The rearrangement joins TRBV20-1 to TRBJ2-7; D is uncertain. Germline values: CDR1 DFQATT, CDR2 SNEGSKA (reference sequence). The length of the CDR3 is 10 residues. The V gene lost 4 bases and the J gene lost 4 bases, with 5 bases spanning the gap.

The rearrangement joins TRBV3-1 to TRBJ1-1; TRBD1 matches at 7 bases. With 4 bases clipped from V and 7 bases from J, the junction kept 6 bases outside the gene matches. From germline, CDR1 is LGHDT and CDR2 YNNKEL (reference sequence). The CDR3 length is 13 residues. The CDR3 loop is CASSPTGTVEAFF. The CDR3 DNA reads TGTGCCAGCAGCCCGACAGGGACCGTTGAAGCTTTCTTT.

This clonotype was picked up many times. The rearrangement links TRBV29-1 to TRBJ2-3, with 9 bases fitting TRBD2. Germline V gene lookup returns CDR1 SQVTM and CDR2 ANQGSEA. V lost 4 bases to trimming and J lost 0 bases; unmatched junction nucleotides: 2. CDR3 length: 14 residues. The CDR3 DNA is TGCAGCGTTGCCGGACTAGCGAGCACAGATACGCAGTATTTT. As protein: CSVAGLASTDTQYF.

The rearrangement uses TRBV5-1 and TRBJ2-7, with 10 nucleotides matching TRBD1. Per the germline V gene, CDR1 is SGHRS and CDR2 is YFSETQ. Trimming took 4 bases from V and 4 from J; bases not matched to a gene: 5. This CDR3 spans 14 amino acids. The DNA for the CDR3 is TGCGCCAGCAGCACCGGACAGGGGGAGTACGAGCAGTACTTC. Its translation: CASSTGQGEYEQYF.

The chain recombines TRBV28 with TRBJ1-1; 7 positions match TRBD1. V gave up 10 bases and J gave up 4 bases; unmatched junction bases: 9. The CDR3 consists of 13 residues. Looked up from germline, CDR1 is MDHEN and CDR2 is SYDVKM. CDR3 protein: CATEFQGVTEAFF. Written as DNA, the CDR3 is TGTGCCACCGAATTCCAGGGGGTCACTGAAGCTTTCTTT. The full variable domain, rest sourced from reference TRBV28 and TRBJ1-1, is DVKVTQSSRYLVKRTGEKVFLECVQDMDHENMFWYRQDPGLGLRLIYFSYDVKMKEKGDIPEGYSVSREKKERFSLILESASTNQTSMYLCATEFQGVTEAFFGQGTRLTVV.

The CDR3 region has the DNA TGTGCCAGCAGTTTAACCACTGAAGCTTTCTTT. Its translation is CASSLTTEAFF. The chain has TRBV12-3 or TRBV12-4 and TRBJ1-1; the D is unclear. V lost 2 bases to trimming and J lost 4 bases, with 2 bases between them. The length of the CDR3 is 11 residues.

This clonotype came up a few times. The chain combines TRBV7-2 with TRBJ2-1; D tentatively reads TRBD1 or TRBD2 (5 bases each). Trimming pared 1 base from V and 2 bases from J, leaving 9 bases between. CDR1 is SGHTA and CDR2 is FQGNSA in the germline V gene. CDR3 length: 15 residues. The CDR3 sequence: CASSLDRGPYNEQFF. The DNA of the CDR3 is TGTGCCAGCAGCTTAGATCGGGGACCCTACAATGAGCAGTTCTTC.

This chain links TRBV18 with TRBJ1-3, with D possibly TRBD1 on 6 matching bases. The length of the CDR3 is 16 residues. The germline V gene has CDR1 KGHSH and CDR2 LQKENI. Trimming took off 0 bases at V and 4 bases at J, with 13 bases between the two ends. CDR3 coding DNA: TGTGCCAGCTCACCACCGTCGGGGGGCCAAGGAAACACCATATATTTT. Its protein is CASSPPSGGQGNTIYF.

This sequence joins TRBV15 and TRBJ2-5; TRBD1 agrees at 7 bases. This CDR3 contains 15 residues. V was clipped by 5 bases and J by 1 base; unmatched bases: 7. Germline-derived CDR1 and CDR2 are LNHNV and YYDKDF (reference sequence). CDR3 DNA: TGTGCCACCAGCGGTCACAGGGGTTTCCAAGAGACCCAGTACTTC. Encoded protein: CATSGHRGFQETQYF.

This clonotype was counted many times. This sequence joins TRBV7-2 and TRBJ2-5, with D unresolved. CDR3 length equals 12 residues. The V end lost 5 bases, the J end lost 4 bases, and 8 bases lay between the germline ends. Per the germline V gene, CDR1 is SGHTA and CDR2 is FQGNSA. The chain's CDR3 is CASSPRGETQYF. In DNA, the CDR3 is TGTGCCAGCAGCCCGCGCGGAGAGACCCAGTACTTC.

The genes are TRBV28 and TRBJ1-1, with no clear D. Between the trimmed V and J ends, which lost 4 bases and 1 base, there was a span of 13 bases. Germline V gene sequence: CDR1 MDHEN, CDR2 SYDVKM. The CDR3 consists of 15 residues. CDR3: CASSSPLRSNTEAFF. CDR3 bases: TGTGCCAGCAGTTCCCCGCTACGGTCGAACACTGAAGCTTTCTTT.

Many counts were recorded for this clonotype. The chain is built from TRBV12-3 or TRBV12-4 and TRBJ2-3; 11 bases map to TRBD2. With 6 bases clipped from V and 3 bases from J, the junction kept 8 bases outside the gene matches. CDR3 length: 16 residues. This CDR3 reads CASSPASGGPTDTQYF. The CDR3 DNA reads TGTGCCAGCAGCCCTGCTAGCGGGGGGCCGACAGATACGCAGTATTTT.